Following are 8 T cell receptor beta chains from one sample sequenced in a study of memory CD4+ T cells and cytomegalovirus serostatus. TCRdb's copy holds only in-frame clones and misses some; the assay was immunoSEQ multiplex PCR. The repertoire has 55,000 to 65,000 clones, about 80% of them found once; the top ten carry 0.4%. The sort gate was single viable CD3+CD4+CD8-CD45RO+ cells for memory CD4+ T cells. Sequenced sample: memory CD4+ T cells from blood. The receptors were sampled from an adult in good health and CMV-seronegative.

The chain recombines TRBV28 with TRBJ1-5; D remains ambiguous. Deletions cut 2 bases from V and 7 bases from J, with 15 bases between. CDR1 is MDHEN and CDR2 is SYDVKM in the germline V gene. The CDR3 runs to 15 residues. The CDR3 is CASSLDVRLEQPQHF. CDR3 in DNA: TGTGCCAGCAGTTTAGACGTCCGCCTTGAACAGCCCCAGCATTTT. The complete variable domain, with remaining parts taken from reference TRBV28 and TRBJ1-5, reads DVKVTQSSRYLVKRTGEKVFLECVQDMDHENMFWYRQDPGLGLRLIYFSYDVKMKEKGDIPEGYSVSREKKERFSLILESASTNQTSMYLCASSLDVRLEQPQHFGDGTRLSIL.

The rearrangement uses TRBV4-1 and TRBJ2-5; 9 bases line up with TRBD1. Germline trimming cut 0 bases from V and 5 bases from J; bases unmatched to any gene: 7. The CDR3 sequence is 16 residues long. Germline V gene data show CDR1 as MGHRA and CDR2 as YSYEKL. This CDR3 reads CASSQDRTGDGETQYF. The CDR3 coding sequence is TGCGCCAGCAGCCAAGACCGGACAGGGGACGGGGAGACCCAGTACTTC.

The V gene is TRBV19, the J gene TRBJ2-3; perhaps TRBD2 as D (5 bases). Germline values: CDR1 LNHDA, CDR2 SQIVND (reference sequence). The CDR3 contains 15 residues. Trimming removed 5 bases at V and 6 bases at J, with 18 bases between. For the CDR3, the DNA is TGTGCCAGTAGTCAGGAGGAGACGGCTGCTGATACGCAGTATTTT. Protein sequence: CASSQEETAADTQYF.

The chain links TRBV30 to TRBJ1-3; D unclear. This CDR3 has 12 residues. Trimming took off 7 bases at V and 2 bases at J, with 9 bases between the two ends. Germline V gene sequence: CDR1 GTSNPN, CDR2 SVGIG (reference sequence). The CDR3 DNA follows: TGTGCCTTAGGGCAGGCTGGAAACACCATATATTTT. This codes for CALGQAGNTIYF.

The V and J genes are TRBV28 and TRBJ1-1, with D possibly matching TRBD1 (5 bases). Germline CDR1 is MDHEN and CDR2 is SYDVKM. With 7 bases removed from V and 10 bases from J, the gap between germline ends came to 19 bases. The CDR3 is made up of 13 amino acids. The CDR3, as DNA: TGTGCCAGCATTGGGACCCCGGGTAGATCAGCTTTCTTT. Its protein is CASIGTPGRSAFF.

The chain is built from TRBV7-9 and TRBJ2-1; 12 bases are a match to TRBD2. Germline values: CDR1 SEHNR, CDR2 FQNEAQ (reference sequence). The CDR3 is 15 residues long. Trimming at V came to 5 bases and at J to 6 bases, leaving 5 bases not matched to a gene. CDR3 residues: CASSPSGGAFNEQFF. CDR3 coding DNA: TGTGCCAGCAGCCCTAGCGGGGGGGCCTTCAATGAGCAGTTCTTC.

V is TRBV18 and J is TRBJ1-5, with D perhaps TRBD1 (6 bases). This CDR3 comprises 14 residues. Trimming shortened V by 3 bases and J by 5 bases, and 11 bases separated the two germline ends. Germline CDR1 KGHSH, CDR2 LQKENI. This chain's CDR3 is CASSPGQFDQPQHF. In DNA, the CDR3 is TGTGCCAGCTCACCTGGACAGTTTGATCAGCCCCAGCATTTT.

V and J are TRBV5-1 and TRBJ2-3, with 10 positions matching TRBD2. Germline lookup yields CDR1 SGHRS and CDR2 YFSETQ. V was clipped by 3 bases and J by 6 bases; unmatched bases: 10. This CDR3 contains 16 residues. The DNA for the CDR3 is TGCGCCAGCAGCTCGACGTCTAGCGGGGGTTGGGATACGCAGTATTTT. As protein: CASSSTSSGGWDTQYF.